The 5 T cell receptor beta chains presented below share a single source sample, sequenced in a study of CD8 T cells in ankylosing spondylitis. TCRdb re-analysed the 5' RACE reads in MiXCR, keeping a single row per CDR3 protein. This sample has about 440,000 distinct CDR3 sequences; 15% to 20% occur once, and the top ten carry 0.85% to 1.3%. Findings of the study overall: Roughly 8 highly homologous variants made up a TCR beta motif, and this motif appeared characteristic of ankylosing spondylitis blood.

Antigens of these TCRs are unknown. The source material was blood, either unsorted or a sorted T cell fraction (not recorded which). Source of these receptors: a male donor with ankylosing spondylitis.

Written as DNA, the CDR3 is TGTGCCAGCAGGGCCGAGCGGAAGAGCACAGATACGCAGTATTTT. Translated, it gives CASRAERKSTDTQYF. The V gene is TRBV25-1, the J gene TRBJ2-3; D may be TRBD2 (5 bases). The CDR3 extends over 15 amino acids. Germline V gene data show CDR1 as MGHDK and CDR2 as SYGVNS. V was clipped by 6 bases and J by 0 bases, with 13 bases between them.

In its sample, this clonotype was seen a few times. The chain employs TRBV7-2 and TRBJ2-5; 7 bases fit TRBD1. This CDR3 is built from 14 residues. CDR1 is SGHTA and CDR2 is FQGNSA in the germline V gene. V lost 1 base, J lost 5 bases, and 4 bases stayed unmatched. CDR3 sequence (DNA): TGTGCCAGCAGCTTAGACAGGGGCACGGAGACCCAGTACTTC. This sequence encodes CASSLDRGTETQYF.

This clonotype appeared a few times. This chain connects TRBV5-8 to TRBJ1-1; TRBD1 aligns across 8 bases. Germline values: CDR1 SGHTS, CDR2 YDEGEE. This CDR3 region has 16 residues. V gave up 5 bases and J gave up 0 bases; unmatched junction bases: 9. The CDR3 sequence: CASRHRQGIMNTEAFF. CDR3 in DNA: TGTGCCAGCAGACATAGACAGGGGATCATGAACACTGAAGCTTTCTTT.

This clonotype was counted only a few times. This chain uses TRBV5-1 with TRBJ2-3, with 8 bases fitting TRBD1. With 1 base clipped from V and 4 bases from J, the junction kept 8 bases outside the gene matches. CDR1 is SGHRS, CDR2 YFSETQ, per germline. CDR3 size: 16 residues. CDR3 bases: TGCGCCAGCAGCTTGCAGACAGGGGAAGTCGCAGATACGCAGTATTTT. Its translation: CASSLQTGEVADTQYF.

The chain carries TRBV9 and TRBJ2-7, with TRBD2 matching 10 bases. The V gene end was trimmed by 0 bases and the J gene end by 3 bases; junction bases not matched to a gene: 3. From germline, CDR1 is SGDLS and CDR2 YYNGEE. The CDR3 covers 15 residues. The CDR3 is CASSVGASGSYEQYF. Here the CDR3 DNA reads TGTGCCAGCAGCGTAGGGGCTAGCGGGAGCTACGAGCAGTACTTC.